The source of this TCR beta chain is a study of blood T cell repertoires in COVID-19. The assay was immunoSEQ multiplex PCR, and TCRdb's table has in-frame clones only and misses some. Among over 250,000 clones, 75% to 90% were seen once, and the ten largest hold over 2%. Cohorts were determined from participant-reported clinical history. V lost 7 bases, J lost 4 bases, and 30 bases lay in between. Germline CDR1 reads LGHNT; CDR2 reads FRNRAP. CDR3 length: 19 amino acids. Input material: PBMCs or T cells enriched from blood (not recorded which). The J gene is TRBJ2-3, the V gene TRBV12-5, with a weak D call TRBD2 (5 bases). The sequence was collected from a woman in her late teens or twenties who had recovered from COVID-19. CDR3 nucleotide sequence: TGTGCTAGTGCCCGAGGTCAAGCCTTAGCGAGGGTCGGCGCAGATACGCAGTATTTT. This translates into CASARGQALARVGADTQYF.